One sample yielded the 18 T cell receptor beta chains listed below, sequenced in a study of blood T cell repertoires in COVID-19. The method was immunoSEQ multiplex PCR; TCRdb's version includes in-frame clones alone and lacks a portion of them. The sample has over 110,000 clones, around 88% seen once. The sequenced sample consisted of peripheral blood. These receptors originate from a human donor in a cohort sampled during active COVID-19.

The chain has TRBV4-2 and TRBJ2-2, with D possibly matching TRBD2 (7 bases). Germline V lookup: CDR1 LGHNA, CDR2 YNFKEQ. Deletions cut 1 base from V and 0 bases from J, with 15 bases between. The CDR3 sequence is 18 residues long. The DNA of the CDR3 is TGTGCCAGCAGCCAAGCAGTAGGAGGGGGGGCGAACACCGGGGAGCTGTTTTTT. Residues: CASSQAVGGGANTGELFF.

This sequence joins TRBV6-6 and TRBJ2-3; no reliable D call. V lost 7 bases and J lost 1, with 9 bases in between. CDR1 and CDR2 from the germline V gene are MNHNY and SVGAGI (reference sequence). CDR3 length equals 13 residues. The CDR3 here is CASTLPGTDTQYF. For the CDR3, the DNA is TGTGCCAGCACCCTACCTGGCACAGATACGCAGTATTTT.

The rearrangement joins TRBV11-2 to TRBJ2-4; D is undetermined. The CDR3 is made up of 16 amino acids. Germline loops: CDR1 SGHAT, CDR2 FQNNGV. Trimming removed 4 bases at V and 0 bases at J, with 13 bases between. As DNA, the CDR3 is TGTGCCAGCAGCTCTACAGTGCTCTCAGCCAAAAACATTCAGTACTTC. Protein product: CASSSTVLSAKNIQYF.

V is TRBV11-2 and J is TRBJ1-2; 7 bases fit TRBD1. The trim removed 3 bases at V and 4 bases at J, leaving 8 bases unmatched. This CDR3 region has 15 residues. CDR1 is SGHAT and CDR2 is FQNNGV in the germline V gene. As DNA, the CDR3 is TGTGCCAGCAGCTTTAGTAGGGGGCAAGGCTATGGCTACACCTTC. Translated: CASSFSRGQGYGYTF.

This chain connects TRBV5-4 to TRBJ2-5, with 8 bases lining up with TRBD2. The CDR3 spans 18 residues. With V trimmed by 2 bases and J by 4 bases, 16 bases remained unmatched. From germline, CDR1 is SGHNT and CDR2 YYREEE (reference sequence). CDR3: CASSFWGSGVPRGETQYF. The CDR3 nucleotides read TGTGCCAGCAGCTTTTGGGGTAGCGGGGTCCCCCGGGGAGAGACCCAGTACTTC.

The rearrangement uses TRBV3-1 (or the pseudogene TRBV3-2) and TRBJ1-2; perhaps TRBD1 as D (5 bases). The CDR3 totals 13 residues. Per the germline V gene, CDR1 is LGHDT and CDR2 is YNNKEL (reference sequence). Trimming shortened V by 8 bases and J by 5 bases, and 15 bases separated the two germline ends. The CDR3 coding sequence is TGTGCCAGCGCCCTCGGGACTCTGTATGGCTACACCTTC. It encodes CASALGTLYGYTF.

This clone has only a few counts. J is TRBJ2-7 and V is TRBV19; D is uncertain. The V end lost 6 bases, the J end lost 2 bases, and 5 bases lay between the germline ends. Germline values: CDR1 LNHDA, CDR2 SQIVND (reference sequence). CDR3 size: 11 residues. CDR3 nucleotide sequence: TGTGCCAGTAGGTCAGCCTACGAGCAGTACTTC. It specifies CASRSAYEQYF.

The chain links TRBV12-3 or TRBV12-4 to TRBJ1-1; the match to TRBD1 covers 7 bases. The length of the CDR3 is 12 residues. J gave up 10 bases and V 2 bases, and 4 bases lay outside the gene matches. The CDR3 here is CASSLMGQRAFF. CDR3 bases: TGTGCCAGCAGTTTAATGGGACAGAGAGCTTTCTTT.

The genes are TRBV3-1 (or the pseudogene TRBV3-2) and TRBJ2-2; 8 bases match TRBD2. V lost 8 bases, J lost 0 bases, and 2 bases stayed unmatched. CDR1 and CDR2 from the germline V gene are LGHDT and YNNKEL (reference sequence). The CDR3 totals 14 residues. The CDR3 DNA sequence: TGTGCCAGCCTCGGGGGGGCGAACACCGGGGAGCTGTTTTTT. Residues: CASLGGANTGELFF.

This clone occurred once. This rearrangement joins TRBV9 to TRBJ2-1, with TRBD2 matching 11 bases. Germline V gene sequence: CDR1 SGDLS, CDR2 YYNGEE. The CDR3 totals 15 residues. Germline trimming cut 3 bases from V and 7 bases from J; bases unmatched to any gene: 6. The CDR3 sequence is CASSALAGGLNEQFF. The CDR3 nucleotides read TGTGCCAGCAGCGCTTTAGCGGGGGGGCTGAATGAGCAGTTCTTC. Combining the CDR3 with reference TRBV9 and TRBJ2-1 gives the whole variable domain DSGVTQTPKHLITATGQRVTLRCSPRSGDLSVYWYQQSLDQGLQFLIQYYNGEERAKGNILERFSAQQFPDLHSELNLSSLELGDSALYFCASSALAGGLNEQFFGPGTRLTVL.

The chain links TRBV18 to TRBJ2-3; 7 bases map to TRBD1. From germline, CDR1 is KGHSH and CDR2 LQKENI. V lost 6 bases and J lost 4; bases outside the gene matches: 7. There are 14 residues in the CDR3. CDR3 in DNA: TGTGCCAGCTCCCCAAGCAGGGGGTCAGATACGCAGTATTTT. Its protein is CASSPSRGSDTQYF. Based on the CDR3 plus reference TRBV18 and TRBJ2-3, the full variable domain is NAGVMQNPRHLVRRRGQEARLRCSPMKGHSHVYWYRQLPEEGLKFMVYLQKENIIDESGMPKERFSAEFPKEGPSILRIQQVVRGDSAAYFCASSPSRGSDTQYFGPGTRLTVL.

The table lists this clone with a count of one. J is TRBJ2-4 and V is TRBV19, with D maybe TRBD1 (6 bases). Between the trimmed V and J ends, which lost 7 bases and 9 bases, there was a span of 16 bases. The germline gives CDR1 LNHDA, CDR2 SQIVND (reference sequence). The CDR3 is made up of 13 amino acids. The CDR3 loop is CASTADRAGIQYF. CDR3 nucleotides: TGTGCCAGTACCGCGGACAGAGCTGGCATTCAGTACTTC.

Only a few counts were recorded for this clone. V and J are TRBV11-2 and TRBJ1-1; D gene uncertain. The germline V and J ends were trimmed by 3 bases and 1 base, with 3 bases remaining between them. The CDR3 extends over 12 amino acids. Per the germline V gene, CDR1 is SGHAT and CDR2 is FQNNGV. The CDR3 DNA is TGTGCCAGCAGCTTCCGGAACACTGAAGCTTTCTTT. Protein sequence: CASSFRNTEAFF. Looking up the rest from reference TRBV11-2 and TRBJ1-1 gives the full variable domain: EAGVAQSPRYKIIEKRQSVAFWCNPISGHATLYWYQQILGQGPKLLIQFQNNGVVDDSQLPKDRFSAERLKGVDSTLKIQPAKLEDSAVYLCASSFRNTEAFFGQGTRLTVV.

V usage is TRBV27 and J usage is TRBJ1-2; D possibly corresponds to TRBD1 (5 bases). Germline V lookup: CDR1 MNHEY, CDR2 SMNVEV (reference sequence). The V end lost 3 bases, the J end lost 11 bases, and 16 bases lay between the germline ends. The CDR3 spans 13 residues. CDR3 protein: CASSFGGEGRYTF. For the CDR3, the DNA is TGTGCCAGCAGTTTTGGAGGGGAGGGACGTTACACCTTC.

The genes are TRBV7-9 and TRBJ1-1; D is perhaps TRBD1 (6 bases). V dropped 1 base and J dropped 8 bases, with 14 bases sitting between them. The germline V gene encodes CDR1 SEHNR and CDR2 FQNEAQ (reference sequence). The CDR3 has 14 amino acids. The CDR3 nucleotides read TGTGCCAGCAGCTTAGAGGGGGAACGGGCAGAAGCTTTCTTT. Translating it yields CASSLEGERAEAFF.

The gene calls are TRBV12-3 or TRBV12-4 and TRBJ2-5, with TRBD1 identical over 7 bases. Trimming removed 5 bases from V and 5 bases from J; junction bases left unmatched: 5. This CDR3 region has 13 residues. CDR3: CASSPGGSETQYF. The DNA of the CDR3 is TGTGCCAGCAGTCCAGGGGGTTCGGAGACCCAGTACTTC.

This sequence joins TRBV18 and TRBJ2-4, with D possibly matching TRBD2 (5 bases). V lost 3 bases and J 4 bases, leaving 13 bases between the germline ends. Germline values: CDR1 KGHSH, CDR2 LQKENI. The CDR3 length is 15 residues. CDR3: CASSPEGSPKNIQYF. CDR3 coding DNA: TGTGCCAGCTCACCCGAGGGTTCTCCAAAAAACATTCAGTACTTC.

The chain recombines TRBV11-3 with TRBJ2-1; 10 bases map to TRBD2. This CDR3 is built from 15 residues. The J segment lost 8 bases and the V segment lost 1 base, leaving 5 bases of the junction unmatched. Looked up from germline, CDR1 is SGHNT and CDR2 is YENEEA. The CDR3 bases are TGTGCCAGCAGCTTAGTAGCGGGGGGTTTAGATGAGCAGTTCTTC. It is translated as CASSLVAGGLDEQFF.